Presented here are 13 T cell receptor beta chains from one specimen sequenced in a study of OX40 agonist ivuxolimab in advanced cancers. Assay used: immunoSEQ multiplex PCR; TCRdb lists only in-frame clones, some missing. Of tens of thousands of clones in the sample, roughly 86% were seen once. This specimen was CD4+ or CD8+ T cells sorted from blood, taken in a trial of the OX40 agonist ivuxolimab. Source of these receptors: an adult with an advanced solid tumor such as melanoma, head and neck, liver or kidney cancer.

The genes are TRBV28 and TRBJ1-1; 8 positions agree with TRBD1. The germline gives CDR1 MDHEN, CDR2 SYDVKM. CDR3 size: 16 residues. Trimming took 6 bases from V and 0 from J; bases not matched to a gene: 9. In DNA, the CDR3 is TGTGCCAGCAGCCCACCCGGACAGGGATTGAACACTGAAGCTTTCTTT. It yields the protein CASSPPGQGLNTEAFF.

The chain joins TRBV28 to TRBJ2-1; D might be TRBD2 (6 bases). The CDR3 has 13 amino acids. Germline CDR1 reads MDHEN; CDR2 reads SYDVKM. V was trimmed by 6 bases and J by 7 bases, leaving 13 bases between them. The CDR3 region is CASRTGTFNEQFF. In nucleotides, the CDR3 is TGTGCCAGCAGAACCGGGACTTTTAATGAGCAGTTCTTC.

This clone has just one count. The chain is built from TRBV2 and TRBJ2-3, with D possibly being TRBD1 (6 bases). The CDR3 covers 15 residues. Trimming removed 4 bases at V and 0 bases at J, with 11 bases between. The germline V gene encodes CDR1 SNHLY and CDR2 FYNNEI. This CDR3 reads CASSGGQLSTDTQYF. The CDR3 coding sequence is TGTGCCAGCAGTGGGGGACAACTTAGCACAGATACGCAGTATTTT.

V gene TRBV7-2 combines with J gene TRBJ1-2, with 8 positions matching TRBD1. The CDR3 length is 15 residues. Looked up from germline, CDR1 is SGHTA and CDR2 is FQGNSA. After removal of 5 bases from V and 8 bases from J, the junction contained 13 bases not matched to a gene. This CDR3 reads CASSLLLGTGEGYTF. CDR3 DNA sequence: TGTGCCAGCAGCCTACTACTCGGGACAGGCGAAGGCTACACCTTC.

This sequence joins TRBV6-4 and TRBJ1-3; TRBD1 is a possible D gene (6 bases). CDR3 size: 15 residues. In germline, CDR1 is MRHNA, CDR2 SNTAGT. Trimming stripped 7 bases from V and 0 bases from J, with 13 bases between. This CDR3 reads CASIGQLVSGNTIYF. CDR3 DNA: TGTGCCAGCATCGGACAGCTCGTCTCTGGAAACACCATATATTTT.

The chain couples TRBV5-1 to TRBJ1-2; 9 nucleotides line up with TRBD1. The CDR3 is made up of 15 amino acids. The junction had 7 bases not matched to a gene; V was cut back by 4 bases and J by 3 bases. In germline, CDR1 is SGHRS, CDR2 YFSETQ. CDR3 protein: CASSSGDRVYYGYTF. The CDR3 DNA reads as TGCGCCAGCAGCAGCGGGGACAGGGTGTACTATGGCTACACCTTC.

The V and J genes are TRBV27 and TRBJ1-1; D perhaps matches TRBD1 (6 bases). CDR1 is MNHEY, CDR2 SMNVEV, per germline (reference sequence). There are 13 residues in the CDR3. V was clipped by 8 bases and J by 0 bases, with 10 bases between them. The CDR3 sequence: CASWTEMNTEAFF. The CDR3 nucleotides are TGTGCCAGCTGGACAGAGATGAACACTGAAGCTTTCTTT.

V is TRBV4-1 and J is TRBJ1-6, with D unresolved. Germline V gene sequence: CDR1 MGHRA, CDR2 YSYEKL. The V and J ends lost 9 bases and 0 bases respectively, with 18 bases between them. The CDR3 has 17 amino acids. CDR3 loop: CAREVEGNLSYNSPLHF. CDR3 in DNA: TGCGCCAGGGAGGTCGAGGGAAACCTCTCCTATAATTCACCCCTCCACTTT.

The rearrangement links TRBV5-1 to TRBJ2-7; 11 nucleotides align to TRBD1. The CDR3 is 17 residues long. After removal of 0 bases from V and 0 bases from J, the junction contained 5 bases not matched to a gene. Germline values: CDR1 SGHRS, CDR2 YFSETQ. The CDR3 coding sequence is TGCGCCAGCAGCTTGGAGGGACAGGGGGTCATCTCCTACGAGCAGTACTTC. Protein product: CASSLEGQGVISYEQYF.

V is TRBV9 and J is TRBJ2-1, with D perhaps TRBD2 (6 bases). CDR3 length: 16 residues. Trimming stripped 0 bases from V and 6 bases from J, with 16 bases between. Looked up from germline, CDR1 is SGDLS and CDR2 is YYNGEE. CDR3 sequence: CASSVENLASGNEQFF. CDR3 coding DNA: TGTGCCAGCAGCGTAGAAAACCTAGCGAGTGGCAATGAGCAGTTCTTC.

This clone was detected only a few times. The chain employs TRBV19 and TRBJ1-5; a possible D gene is TRBD1 (5 bases). The CDR3 length is 17 residues. V was pared by 2 bases and J by 7 bases, with 21 bases between. Germline CDR1 reads LNHDA; CDR2 reads SQIVND (reference sequence). The CDR3: CASSIRRGRAGLQPQHF. CDR3 sequence (DNA): TGTGCCAGTAGTATAAGACGGGGCAGGGCTGGTTTACAGCCCCAGCATTTT.

The chain is built from TRBV7-2 and TRBJ2-1, with a tentative D call TRBD2 (5 bases). Germline V CDR1 and CDR2: SGHTA, FQGNSA. CDR3 length: 14 amino acids. V was pared by 5 bases and J by 6 bases, with 14 bases between. In nucleotides, the CDR3 is TGTGCCAGCAGCCCGGGGAGCCTGGGCAATGAGCAGTTCTTC. This sequence encodes CASSPGSLGNEQFF.

The chain is built from TRBV4-3 and TRBJ2-2, with D possibly called TRBD1 or TRBD2 (5 bases each). V was trimmed by 7 bases and J by 2 bases, leaving 17 bases between them. This CDR3 spans 16 amino acids. Germline V gene lookup returns CDR1 LGHNA and CDR2 YSLEER. The CDR3 DNA is TGCGCCAGCAAGGTCGGGGCGGCCCTCAACACCGGGGAGCTGTTTTTT. This gives the protein CASKVGAALNTGELFF.